The source of this TCR beta chain is a study of cytotoxic CD8 clonotypes in ibrutinib-treated CLL. Turning to the study itself: Partial responders roughly 25, complete 2; around twelve progressed and around 15 stayed in remission by median 68 months. Study results and limitations: A difference in sampling times existed between sustained-remission and progressing patients.

Germline-derived CDR1 and CDR2 are SGHNT and YENEEA. Trimming took 10 bases from V and 4 from J; bases not matched to a gene: 13. This CDR3 is built from 15 residues. Cryopreserved PBMCs supplied 1.5 to 2.5 micrograms of genomic DNA for TCR beta libraries. Worth noting for this clone: Its target is not known.

TCRdb keeps only in-frame clones here, not all; method: immunoSEQ multiplex PCR. The sample lists 150,000 or so clones, over 65% occurring once. This clonotype was obtained from a human donor with chronic lymphocytic leukemia. The chain combines TRBV11-3 with TRBJ2-5, with 9 bases aligning to TRBD1. Sequencing used PBMCs, obtained after 12 months of ibrutinib treatment. In nucleotides, the CDR3 is TGTGCCAACTACAGGGGGCTCGCCCCTGGAGAGACCCAGTACTTC. Encoded protein: CANYRGLAPGETQYF.